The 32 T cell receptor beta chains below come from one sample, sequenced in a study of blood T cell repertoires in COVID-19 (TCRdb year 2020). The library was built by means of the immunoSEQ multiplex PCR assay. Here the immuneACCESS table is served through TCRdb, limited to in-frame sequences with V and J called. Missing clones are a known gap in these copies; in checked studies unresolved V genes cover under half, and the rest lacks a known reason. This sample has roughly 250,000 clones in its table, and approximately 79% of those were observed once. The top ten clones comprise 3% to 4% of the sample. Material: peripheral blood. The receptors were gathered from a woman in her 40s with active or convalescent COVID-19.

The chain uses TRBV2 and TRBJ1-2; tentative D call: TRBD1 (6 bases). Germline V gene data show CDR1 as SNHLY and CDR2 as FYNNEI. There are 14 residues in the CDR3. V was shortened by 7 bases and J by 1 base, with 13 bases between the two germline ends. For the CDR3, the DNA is TGTGCCAGCATCTTGGACAGTTTTAACTATGGCTACACCTTC. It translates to CASILDSFNYGYTF.

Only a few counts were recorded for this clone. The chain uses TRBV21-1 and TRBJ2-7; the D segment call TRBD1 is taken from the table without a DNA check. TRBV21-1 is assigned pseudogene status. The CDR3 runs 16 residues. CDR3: CASSSLPGTGVGEQYV. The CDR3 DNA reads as TGTGCCAGCAGCTCCCTACCCGGGACAGGGGTGGGCGAGCAGTACGTC.

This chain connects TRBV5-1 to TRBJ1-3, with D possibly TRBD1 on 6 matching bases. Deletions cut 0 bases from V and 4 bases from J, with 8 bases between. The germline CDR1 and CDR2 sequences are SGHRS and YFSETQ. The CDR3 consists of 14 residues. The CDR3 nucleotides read TGCGCCAGCAGCTTGGGACAGGTCGGAAACACCATATATTTT. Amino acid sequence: CASSLGQVGNTIYF.

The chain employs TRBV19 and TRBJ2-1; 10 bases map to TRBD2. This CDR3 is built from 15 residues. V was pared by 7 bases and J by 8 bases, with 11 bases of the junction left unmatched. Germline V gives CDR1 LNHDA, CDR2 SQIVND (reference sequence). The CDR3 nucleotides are TGTGCCAGTAACTTCCTAGCGGGGGCCGAGGATGAGCAGTTCTTC. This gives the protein CASNFLAGAEDEQFF.

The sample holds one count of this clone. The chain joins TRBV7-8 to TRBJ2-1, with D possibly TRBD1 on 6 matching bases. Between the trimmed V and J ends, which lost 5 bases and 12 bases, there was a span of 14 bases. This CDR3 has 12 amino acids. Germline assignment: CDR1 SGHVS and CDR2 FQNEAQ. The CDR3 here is CASSEQGVGQFF. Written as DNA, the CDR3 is TGTGCCAGCAGCGAACAGGGAGTTGGGCAGTTCTTC.

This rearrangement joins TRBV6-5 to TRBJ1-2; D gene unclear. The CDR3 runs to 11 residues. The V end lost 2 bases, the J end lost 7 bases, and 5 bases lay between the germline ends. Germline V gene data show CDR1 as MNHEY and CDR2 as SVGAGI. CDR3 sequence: CASSYGSGYTF. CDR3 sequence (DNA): TGTGCCAGCAGTTACGGCAGTGGCTACACCTTC.

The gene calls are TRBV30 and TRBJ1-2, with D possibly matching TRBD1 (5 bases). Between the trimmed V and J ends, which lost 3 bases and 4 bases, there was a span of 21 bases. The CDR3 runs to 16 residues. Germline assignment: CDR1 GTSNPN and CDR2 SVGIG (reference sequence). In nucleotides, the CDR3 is TGTGCCTGGAGCCCTCGGGGAGGGGCTTACGGCTATGGCTACACCTTC. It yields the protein CAWSPRGGAYGYGYTF. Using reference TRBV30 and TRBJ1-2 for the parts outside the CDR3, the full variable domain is SQTIHQWPATLVQPVGSPLSLECTVEGTSNPNLYWYRQAAGRGLQLLFYSVGIGQISSEVPQNLSASRPQDRQFILSSKKLLLSDSGFYLCAWSPRGGAYGYGYTFGSGTRLTVV.

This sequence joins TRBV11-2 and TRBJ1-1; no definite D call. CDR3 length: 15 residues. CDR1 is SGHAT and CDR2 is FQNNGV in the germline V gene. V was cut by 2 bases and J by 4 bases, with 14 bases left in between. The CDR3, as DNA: TGTGCCAGCAGCTTATCGTCGGGGTTGGGCACTGAAGCTTTCTTT. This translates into CASSLSSGLGTEAFF.

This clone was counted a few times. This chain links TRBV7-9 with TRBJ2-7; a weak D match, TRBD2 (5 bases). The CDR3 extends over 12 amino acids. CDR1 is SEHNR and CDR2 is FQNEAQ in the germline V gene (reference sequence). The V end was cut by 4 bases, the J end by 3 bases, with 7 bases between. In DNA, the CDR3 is TGTGCCAGCAGCTGGGGAGACTACGAGCAGTACTTC. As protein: CASSWGDYEQYF.

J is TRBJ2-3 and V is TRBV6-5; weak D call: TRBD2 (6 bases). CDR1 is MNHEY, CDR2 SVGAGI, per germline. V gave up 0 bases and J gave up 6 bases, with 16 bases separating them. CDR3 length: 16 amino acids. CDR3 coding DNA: TGTGCCAGCAGTTACTCGAGGGGACTCCAAATGGATACGCAGTATTTT. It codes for CASSYSRGLQMDTQYF.

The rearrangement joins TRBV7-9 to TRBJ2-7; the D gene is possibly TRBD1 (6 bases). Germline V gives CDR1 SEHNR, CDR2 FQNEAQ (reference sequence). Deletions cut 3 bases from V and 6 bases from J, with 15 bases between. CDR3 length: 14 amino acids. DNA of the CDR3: TGTGCCAGCAGCTTTTCCCTCAGGGGTGGCGAGCAGTACGTC. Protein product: CASSFSLRGGEQYV.

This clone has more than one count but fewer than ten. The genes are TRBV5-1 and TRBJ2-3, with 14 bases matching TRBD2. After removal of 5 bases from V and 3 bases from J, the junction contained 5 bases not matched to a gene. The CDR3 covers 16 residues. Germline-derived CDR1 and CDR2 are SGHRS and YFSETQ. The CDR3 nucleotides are TGCGCCAGCAGGCGGGGACTAGCGGGGGTGACAGATACGCAGTATTTT. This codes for CASRRGLAGVTDTQYF. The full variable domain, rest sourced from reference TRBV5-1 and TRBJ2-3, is KAGVTQTPRYLIKTRGQQVTLSCSPISGHRSVSWYQQTPGQGLQFLFEYFSETQRNKGNFPGRFSGRQFSNSRSEMNVSTLELGDSALYLCASRRGLAGVTDTQYFGPGTRLTVL.

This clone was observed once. The CDR3 region has the DNA TGTGCCAGCAGCGTAGCTTTTGGAAGCGGGGGCACAGATACGCAGTATTTT. Protein sequence: CASSVAFGSGGTDTQYF. The chain is built from TRBV9 and TRBJ2-3; 7 bases agree with TRBD2. The length of the CDR3 is 17 residues. V dropped 0 bases and J dropped 1; count of bases not matched to a gene: 8. The germline CDR1 and CDR2 sequences are SGDLS and YYNGEE.

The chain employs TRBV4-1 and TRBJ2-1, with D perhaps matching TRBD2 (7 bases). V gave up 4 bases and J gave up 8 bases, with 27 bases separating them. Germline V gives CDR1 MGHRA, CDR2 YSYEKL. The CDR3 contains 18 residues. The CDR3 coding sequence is TGCGCCAGCAGCCTCGAAAGGGGGGGGTTACGCGGGGCGTATGAGCAGTTCTTC. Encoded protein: CASSLERGGLRGAYEQFF.

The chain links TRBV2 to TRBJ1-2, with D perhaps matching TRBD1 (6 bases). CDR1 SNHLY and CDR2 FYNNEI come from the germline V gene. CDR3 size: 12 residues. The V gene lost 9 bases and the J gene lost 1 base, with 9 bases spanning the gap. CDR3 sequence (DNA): TGTGCCAGTAACAGGGTTAACTATGGCTACACCTTC. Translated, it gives CASNRVNYGYTF.

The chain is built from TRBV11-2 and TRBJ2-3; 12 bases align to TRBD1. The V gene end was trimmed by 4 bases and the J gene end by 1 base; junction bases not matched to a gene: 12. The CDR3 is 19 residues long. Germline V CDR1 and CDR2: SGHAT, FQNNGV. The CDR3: CASSSPGQGAHVGTDTQYF. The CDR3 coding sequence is TGTGCCAGCAGCTCTCCGGGACAGGGGGCTCATGTGGGCACAGATACGCAGTATTTT.

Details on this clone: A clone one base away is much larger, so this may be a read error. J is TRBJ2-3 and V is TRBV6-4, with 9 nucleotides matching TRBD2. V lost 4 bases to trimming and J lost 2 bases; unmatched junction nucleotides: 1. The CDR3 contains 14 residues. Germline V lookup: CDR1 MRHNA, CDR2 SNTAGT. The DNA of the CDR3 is TGTGCCAGCAGTGGCGGGGGGGACACAGATACGCAGTATTTT. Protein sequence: CASSGGGDTDTQYF.

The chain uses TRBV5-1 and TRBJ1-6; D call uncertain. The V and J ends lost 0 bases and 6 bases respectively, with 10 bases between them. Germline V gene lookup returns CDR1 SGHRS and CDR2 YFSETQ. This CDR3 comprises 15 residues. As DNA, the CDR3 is TGCGCCAGCAGCTTGGAAGGGAGAATTAATTCACCCCTCCACTTT. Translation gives CASSLEGRINSPLHF.

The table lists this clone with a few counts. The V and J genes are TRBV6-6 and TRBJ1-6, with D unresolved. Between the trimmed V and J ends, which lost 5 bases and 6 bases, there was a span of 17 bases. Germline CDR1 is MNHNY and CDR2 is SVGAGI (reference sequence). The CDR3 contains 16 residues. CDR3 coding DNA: TGTGCCAGCAGTGCCCTCAGAGGTTTGAGTAATTCACCCCTCCACTTT. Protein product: CASSALRGLSNSPLHF.

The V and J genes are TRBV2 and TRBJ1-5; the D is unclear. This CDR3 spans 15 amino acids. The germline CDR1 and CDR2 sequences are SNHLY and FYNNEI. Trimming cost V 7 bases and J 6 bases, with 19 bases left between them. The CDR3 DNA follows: TGTGCCAGCACTCTAACACGTAGTGGAGGTCAGCCCCAGCATTTT. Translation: CASTLTRSGGQPQHF.

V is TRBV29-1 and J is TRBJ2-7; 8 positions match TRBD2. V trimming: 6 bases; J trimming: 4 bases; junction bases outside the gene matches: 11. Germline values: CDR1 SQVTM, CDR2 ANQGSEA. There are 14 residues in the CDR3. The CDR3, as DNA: TGCAGCGTGGGGGGACTAGGAGGCGTTTACGAGCAGTACTTC. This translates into CSVGGLGGVYEQYF.

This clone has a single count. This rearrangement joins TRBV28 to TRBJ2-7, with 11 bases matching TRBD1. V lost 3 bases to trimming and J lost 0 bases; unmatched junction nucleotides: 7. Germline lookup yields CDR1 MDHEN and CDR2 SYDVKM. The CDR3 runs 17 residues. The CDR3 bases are TGTGCCAGCAGTTTGGACAGGGGGCGACCTAGCTCCTACGAGCAGTACGTC. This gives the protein CASSLDRGRPSSYEQYV.

CDR3 in DNA: TGTGCCAGCAGCCCTGAGCCCAATGAGCAGTTCTTC. It encodes CASSPEPNEQFF. The rearrangement joins TRBV11-1 to TRBJ2-1; D gene ambiguous. The CDR3 is 12 residues long. Germline V gene lookup returns CDR1 SGHAT and CDR2 FQDESV (reference sequence). Deletions cut 5 bases from V and 6 bases from J, with 8 bases between.

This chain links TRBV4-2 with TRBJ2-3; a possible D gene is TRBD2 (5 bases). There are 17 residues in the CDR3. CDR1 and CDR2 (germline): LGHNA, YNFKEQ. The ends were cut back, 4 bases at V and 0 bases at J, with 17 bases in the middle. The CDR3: CASSLASSIPSTDTQYF. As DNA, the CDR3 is TGTGCCAGCAGCCTCGCTTCTAGCATCCCTAGCACAGATACGCAGTATTTT.

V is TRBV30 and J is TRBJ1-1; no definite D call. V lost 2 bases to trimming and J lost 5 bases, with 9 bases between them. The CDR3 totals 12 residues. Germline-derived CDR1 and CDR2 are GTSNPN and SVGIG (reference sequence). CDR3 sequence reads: CAWSLTATEAFF. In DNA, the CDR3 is TGTGCCTGGAGTTTAACTGCGACTGAAGCTTTCTTT.

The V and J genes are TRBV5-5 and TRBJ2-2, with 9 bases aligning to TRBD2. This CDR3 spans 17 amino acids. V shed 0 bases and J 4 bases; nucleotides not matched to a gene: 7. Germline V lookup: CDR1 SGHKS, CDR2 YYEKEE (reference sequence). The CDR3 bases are TGTGCCAGCAGCTTGGCGTTAGCGGGGGTAGTCACCGGGGAGCTGTTTTTT. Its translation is CASSLALAGVVTGELFF.

The CDR3 is CASSRSGVTNEKLFF. CDR3 in DNA: TGCGCCAGCAGCCGGTCAGGGGTAACTAATGAAAAACTGTTTTTT. The chain combines TRBV4-1 with TRBJ1-4, with D possibly being TRBD1 (6 bases). The V gene's germline CDR1 is MGHRA and CDR2 YSYEKL. This CDR3 contains 15 residues. V dropped 4 bases and J dropped 1 base, with 10 bases sitting between them.

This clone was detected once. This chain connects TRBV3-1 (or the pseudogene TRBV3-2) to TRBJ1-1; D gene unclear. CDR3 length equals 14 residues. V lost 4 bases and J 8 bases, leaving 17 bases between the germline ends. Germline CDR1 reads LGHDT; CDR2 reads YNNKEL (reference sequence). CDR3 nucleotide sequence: TGTGCCAGCAGCCTAGTCGACCGGGGTAGGGAAGCTTTCTTT. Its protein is CASSLVDRGREAFF.

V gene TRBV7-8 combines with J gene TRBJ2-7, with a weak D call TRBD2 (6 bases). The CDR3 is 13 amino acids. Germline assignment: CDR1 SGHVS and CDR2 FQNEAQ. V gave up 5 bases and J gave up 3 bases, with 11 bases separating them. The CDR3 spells CASSPTEGYEQYV. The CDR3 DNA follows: TGTGCCAGCAGCCCTACGGAGGGCTACGAGCAGTACGTC.

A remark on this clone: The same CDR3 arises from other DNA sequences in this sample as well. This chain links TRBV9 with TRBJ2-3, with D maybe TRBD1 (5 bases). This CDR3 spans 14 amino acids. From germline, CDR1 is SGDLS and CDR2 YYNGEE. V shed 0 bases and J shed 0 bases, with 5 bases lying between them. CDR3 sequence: CASSVEGSTDTQYF. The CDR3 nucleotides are TGTGCCAGCAGCGTAGAGGGGAGCACAGATACGCAGTATTTT.

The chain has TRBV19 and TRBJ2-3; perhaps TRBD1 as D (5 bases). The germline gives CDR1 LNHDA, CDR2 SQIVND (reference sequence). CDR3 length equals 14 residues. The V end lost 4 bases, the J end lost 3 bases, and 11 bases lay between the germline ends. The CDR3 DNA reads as TGTGCCAGTAGTACAACAGGAAGGACAGATACGCAGTATTTT. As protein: CASSTTGRTDTQYF.

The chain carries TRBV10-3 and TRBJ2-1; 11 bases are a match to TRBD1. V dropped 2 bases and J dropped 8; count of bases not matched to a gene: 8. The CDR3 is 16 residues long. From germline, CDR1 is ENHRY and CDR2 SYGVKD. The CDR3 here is CAISEAGTGGIDEQFF. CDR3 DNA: TGTGCCATCAGTGAGGCCGGGACAGGGGGGATCGATGAGCAGTTCTTC.